This T cell receptor beta chain came from a study of blood T cells in healthy people across ages. The CDR3 loop spans 17 amino acids. Looked up from germline, CDR1 is SGDLS and CDR2 is YYNGEE. Primers used in a second PCR of roughly 6 to 12 cycles were a sample-barcoded 5' primer and a J-beta primer mix. TCRdb used MiXCR to reprocess the 5' RACE reads, holding one entry per CDR3 protein. The sample carries about 760,000 distinct CDR3 sequences, more than 20% recorded once. This sample was shared with a second study, whose subject was T cells of mothers and their children.

This clonotype originated in a boy aged 5 to 17 in good health. This chain links TRBV9 with TRBJ2-5; 12 bases line up with TRBD2. The J call may be in error: the DNA end matches TRBJ2-1 better. The sequencing input was blood. The CDR3 DNA sequence: TGTGCCAGCAGCGTCTCCAGACTAGCGGGGGAGATCAATGAGCAGTTCTTC. It translates to CASSVSRLAGEINEQFF.